The 20 T cell receptor beta chains in this list originate from one sample, sequenced in a study of spatial heterogeneity in lung cancer. MiXCR, applied by TCRdb to the 5' RACE reads, yields one record per CDR3 protein. The data hold 35,000 to 55,000 distinct CDR3 sequences, with 20% to 25% observed a single time. Time point reported: blood at routine non-recurrence follow-up after resection. The specimen was PBMCs, collected at follow-up. Receptor source: a female donor with early-stage non-small cell lung cancer.

The V and J genes are TRBV12-3 or TRBV12-4 and TRBJ1-2, with D hard to call. The ends were cut back, 4 bases at V and 0 bases at J, with 6 bases in the middle. This CDR3 region has 13 residues. The DNA for the CDR3 is TGTGCCAGCAGTTCAGAGACTAACTATGGCTACACCTTC. This translates into CASSSETNYGYTF.

The rearrangement links TRBV2 to TRBJ2-3, with a possible D match to TRBD1 (5 bases). The V end was cut by 2 bases, the J end by 4 bases, with 10 bases between. The CDR3 extends over 14 amino acids. Germline V gene lookup returns CDR1 SNHLY and CDR2 FYNNEI. CDR3 in amino acids: CASSESSRADTQYF. CDR3 in DNA: TGTGCCAGCAGTGAAAGTTCCAGGGCAGATACGCAGTATTTT.

This clonotype was picked up many times. This sequence joins TRBV19 and TRBJ2-1, with a weak D call TRBD2 (5 bases). Germline loops: CDR1 LNHDA, CDR2 SQIVND (reference sequence). Trimming took 9 bases from V and 6 from J, leaving 9 bases between them. The CDR3 covers 11 residues. The CDR3 coding sequence is TGTGCCAGCAAAGGGAGCAATGAGCAGTTCTTC. Translation gives CASKGSNEQFF.

This clonotype was counted a few times. The rearrangement uses TRBV11-2 and TRBJ2-1; no definite D call. The CDR3 is 13 residues long. CDR1 is SGHAT and CDR2 is FQNNGV in the germline V gene. V shed 6 bases and J shed 8 bases, with 14 bases lying between them. CDR3 protein: CASRPGRTHEQFF. The CDR3 region has the DNA TGTGCCAGCAGACCCGGACGTACCCATGAGCAGTTCTTC.

This clonotype turned up a few times. The V call is TRBV7-8, the J call TRBJ1-1, with TRBD1 matching over 8 bases. The V gene's germline CDR1 is SGHVS and CDR2 FQNEAQ. The CDR3 loop spans 14 amino acids. The J segment lost 4 bases and the V segment lost 5 bases, leaving 6 bases of the junction unmatched. The CDR3 region is CASSPRQGITEAFF. CDR3 DNA sequence: TGTGCCAGCAGCCCGAGACAGGGGATCACTGAAGCTTTCTTT.

J is TRBJ1-1 and V is TRBV6-2 or TRBV6-3; no clear D gene. This CDR3 is built from 14 residues. V dropped 2 bases and J dropped 0 bases, with 7 bases sitting between them. Germline-derived CDR1 and CDR2 are MNHEY and SVGEGT. This CDR3 reads CASSYRYMNTEAFF. The CDR3 DNA is TGTGCCAGCAGTTACAGGTACATGAACACTGAAGCTTTCTTT.

The chain is built from TRBV5-1 and TRBJ2-7, with D perhaps being TRBD1 or TRBD2 (5 bases each). V was shortened by 0 bases and J by 2 bases, with 9 bases between the two germline ends. Germline loops: CDR1 SGHRS, CDR2 YFSETQ. This CDR3 region has 14 residues. DNA for the CDR3: TGCGCCAGCAGCTTGGTTAGGGACCCCTACGAGCAGTACTTC. Its translation is CASSLVRDPYEQYF.

Here the CDR3 DNA reads TGCAGCGTTGACGCGGCGGACAGGGAGGACGAGCAGTACTTC. Its protein is CSVDAADREDEQYF. The rearrangement joins TRBV29-1 to TRBJ2-7; 8 nucleotides match TRBD1. V shed 3 bases and J 5 bases; nucleotides not matched to a gene: 9. Germline V gene data show CDR1 as SQVTM and CDR2 as ANQGSEA. This CDR3 has 14 residues.

V usage is TRBV6-5 and J usage is TRBJ2-2; TRBD1 matches at 7 bases. The germline V gene encodes CDR1 MNHEY and CDR2 SVGAGI. The CDR3 totals 16 residues. After removal of 6 bases from V and 6 bases from J, the junction contained 13 bases not matched to a gene. CDR3 in amino acids: CASRHNRGIVSGELFF. CDR3 nucleotides: TGTGCCAGCAGACATAACAGGGGAATCGTATCCGGGGAGCTGTTTTTT.

This clonotype was picked up many times. The chain links TRBV12-3 or TRBV12-4 to TRBJ2-7; a weak D match, TRBD2 (5 bases). V dropped 5 bases and J dropped 5 bases, with 19 bases sitting between them. The CDR3 totals 15 residues. The CDR3 DNA reads as TGTGCCAGCAGTCCGGGGTATGCTACTTTTGACGAGCAGTACTTC. Its protein product is CASSPGYATFDEQYF.

In this sample, this clonotype turned up many times. V usage is TRBV6-5 and J usage is TRBJ2-1; unclear D gene. Germline lookup yields CDR1 MNHEY and CDR2 SVGAGI. The CDR3 contains 16 residues. Trimming shortened V by 7 bases and J by 10 bases, and 26 bases separated the two germline ends. CDR3 in amino acids: CASTRSRQSHTTEQFF. The CDR3 bases are TGTGCCAGCACCCGATCTAGGCAGAGTCACACCACCGAGCAGTTCTTC.

This clonotype occurred a few times. The CDR3 DNA sequence: TGTGCCAGCAGTCCGGGACTAGCGGGAGTTGAGCAGTTCTTC. Its protein product is CASSPGLAGVEQFF. The J gene is TRBJ2-1, the V gene TRBV7-9; 14 bases line up with TRBD2. Germline loops: CDR1 SEHNR, CDR2 FQNEAQ (reference sequence). This CDR3 is built from 14 residues. The J segment lost 9 bases and the V segment lost 6 bases, leaving 4 bases of the junction unmatched.

The sample holds many counts of this clonotype. The chain couples TRBV20-1 to TRBJ2-7; 11 positions agree with TRBD2. The J segment lost 6 bases and the V segment lost 6 bases, leaving 4 bases of the junction unmatched. The CDR3 contains 12 residues. CDR1 and CDR2 (germline): DFQATT, SNEGSKA (reference sequence). The CDR3 bases are TGCAGTGCAAGTGGGACTAGCGGCGAGCAGTACGTC. This encodes CSASGTSGEQYV.

The V gene is TRBV11-2, the J gene TRBJ2-7; TRBD1 might be the D (5 bases). Trimming cost V 1 base and J 6 bases, with 10 bases left between them. The CDR3 loop spans 13 amino acids. From germline, CDR1 is SGHAT and CDR2 FQNNGV. This chain's CDR3 is CASSLVFQGEQYV. CDR3 nucleotides: TGTGCCAGCAGCTTAGTTTTCCAGGGCGAGCAGTACGTC.

V gene TRBV7-8 combines with J gene TRBJ2-3; perhaps TRBD1 as D (5 bases). The CDR3 is 13 residues long. CDR1 is SGHVS and CDR2 is FQNEAQ in the germline V gene. V shed 2 bases and J shed 3 bases, with 6 bases lying between them. CDR3 in DNA: TGTGCCAGCAGCTTACAGGGTACAGATACGCAGTATTTT. This codes for CASSLQGTDTQYF.

This clonotype has a handful of counts. V gene TRBV11-2 combines with J gene TRBJ2-7; D is possibly TRBD2 (6 bases). This CDR3 is built from 15 residues. From germline, CDR1 is SGHAT and CDR2 FQNNGV. Trimming took off 4 bases at V and 2 bases at J, with 15 bases between the two ends. The CDR3 spells CASSSIRRGTYEQYF. In DNA, the CDR3 is TGTGCCAGCAGCTCGATCCGGAGGGGTACCTACGAGCAGTACTTC.

There are many counts of this clonotype. The chain uses TRBV5-1 and TRBJ1-5, with TRBD1 matching 7 bases. The V gene end was trimmed by 0 bases and the J gene end by 7 bases; junction bases not matched to a gene: 4. The CDR3 is 14 amino acids. Germline values: CDR1 SGHRS, CDR2 YFSETQ. The CDR3 sequence: CASSLGQGDQPQHF. The CDR3 nucleotides are TGCGCCAGCAGCTTGGGACAGGGAGACCAGCCCCAGCATTTT.

The chain is built from TRBV20-1 and TRBJ1-6, with 10 positions matching TRBD1. Germline V lookup: CDR1 DFQATT, CDR2 SNEGSKA (reference sequence). This CDR3 comprises 14 residues. V gave up 6 bases and J gave up 7 bases; unmatched junction bases: 6. CDR3 sequence: CSASPGQGNSPLHF. Written as DNA, the CDR3 is TGCAGTGCAAGCCCGGGACAGGGGAATTCACCCCTCCACTTT.

CDR3 amino acids: CASSWLRARNLVTEAFF. As DNA, the CDR3 is TGTGCCAGCAGCTGGCTTCGGGCCCGGAACCTGGTCACTGAAGCTTTCTTT. The rearrangement joins TRBV7-9 to TRBJ1-1; D is unclear. Germline CDR1 reads SEHNR; CDR2 reads FQNEAQ (reference sequence). Trimming pared 4 bases from V and 4 bases from J, leaving 22 bases between. The CDR3 has 17 amino acids. The variable domain in full, with the rest retrieved from reference TRBV7-9 and TRBJ1-1, is DTGVSQNPRHKITKRGQNVTFRCDPISEHNRLYWYRQTLGQGPEFLTYFQNEAQLEKSRLLSDRFSAERPKGSFSTLEIQRTEQGDSAMYLCASSWLRARNLVTEAFFGQGTRLTVV.

The chain links TRBV11-2 to TRBJ2-2; D unclear. Germline CDR1 reads SGHAT; CDR2 reads FQNNGV. The length of the CDR3 is 16 residues. Trimming took off 1 base at V and 0 bases at J, with 9 bases between the two ends. The CDR3 sequence: CASSLVWAANTGELFF. DNA of the CDR3: TGTGCCAGCAGCTTAGTTTGGGCAGCGAACACCGGGGAGCTGTTTTTT.